This TCR beta chain was recorded in a study of response to subunit inactivated influenza vaccine. Findings of the study overall: Authors proposed each seasonal influenza vaccination draws in few new T cells.

The germline gives CDR1 SQVTM, CDR2 ANQGSEA. V was clipped by 7 bases and J by 7 bases, with 14 bases between them. The CDR3 totals 12 residues. This clonotype was seen only a few times. Antigen specificity is unknown. TCRdb re-derived calls from the RT-PCR reads in MiXCR, one entry per CDR3 protein. There are roughly 670,000 distinct CDR3 sequences in the sample; approximately 15% occur only once, and approximately 7.6% lies in the top ten. The chain combines TRBV29-1 with TRBJ2-1; D may correspond to TRBD1 or TRBD2 (5 bases each). The input for sequencing was PBMCs from blood, taken around 15 days before vaccination. This receptor was identified in a man aged 45 to 65 who received an inactivated influenza vaccine. This chain's CDR3 is CSGGQRRNEQFF. The CDR3 coding sequence is TGCAGCGGGGGCCAGCGGCGGAATGAGCAGTTCTTC.